Listed below are T cell receptor beta chains from one sample, sequenced in a study of human T cells and chemical hapten exposure. TCRdb redid the calling of the RACE reads with MiXCR, one entry per CDR3 protein. The sample has a few hundred thousand distinct CDR3 sequences; about 6% are singletons. The material was whole blood, obtained in connection with sensitization to the hapten diphenylcyclopropenone (DPC). The receptors here all came from a woman between 18 and 29 years old with alopecia areata. Some clones in this sample may be carry-over from other donors' samples. Each CDR3 is given with its conserved first and last residue. The order of the fields is J gene, D gene, V gene, CDR3 protein. D genes are given only for firm matches.

j_call: TRBJ1-1; d_call: NA; v_call: TRBV7-2; cdr3_aa: CASSLGGITGNTEAFF
j_call: TRBJ2-2; d_call: TRBD1; v_call: TRBV7-2; cdr3_aa: CASSRTGTGGTGELFF
j_call: TRBJ2-5; d_call: TRBD2; v_call: TRBV7-3; cdr3_aa: CASSLNPGGGETQYF
j_call: TRBJ2-7; d_call: NA; v_call: TRBV12-3/TRBV12-4; cdr3_aa: CASSPDSYEQYF
j_call: TRBJ2-3; d_call: TRBD1; v_call: TRBV10-3; cdr3_aa: CAISDVGGRTDTQYF
j_call: TRBJ1-6; d_call: NA; v_call: TRBV4-3; cdr3_aa: CASSSHRDTDSPLHF
j_call: TRBJ1-5; d_call: NA; v_call: TRBV12-5; cdr3_aa: CASGLAIRNQPQHF
j_call: TRBJ2-2; d_call: NA; v_call: TRBV2; cdr3_aa: CASTYVVGELFF
j_call: TRBJ1-5; d_call: NA; v_call: TRBV6-1; cdr3_aa: CASSEARRRDQPQHF
j_call: TRBJ1-5; d_call: NA; v_call: TRBV6-6; cdr3_aa: CASSYAGAPRDQPQHF
j_call: TRBJ2-1; d_call: NA; v_call: TRBV2; cdr3_aa: CASNGVFNNEQFF
j_call: TRBJ2-2; d_call: NA; v_call: TRBV19; cdr3_aa: CASSIGGRTGELFF
j_call: TRBJ2-5; d_call: NA; v_call: TRBV7-9; cdr3_aa: CASSSAGGILLETQYF
j_call: TRBJ2-1; d_call: NA; v_call: TRBV3-1; cdr3_aa: CASSQESSAKHNEQFF
j_call: TRBJ1-4; d_call: NA; v_call: TRBV5-1; cdr3_aa: CASSVNVGSEKLFF
j_call: TRBJ2-3; d_call: NA; v_call: TRBV7-8; cdr3_aa: CASSLAVPSREDTQYF
j_call: TRBJ2-3; d_call: NA; v_call: TRBV11-2; cdr3_aa: CACSLEWSGSTDTQYF
j_call: TRBJ1-2; d_call: NA; v_call: TRBV5-1; cdr3_aa: CASSRENYGYTF
j_call: TRBJ2-3; d_call: NA; v_call: TRBV13; cdr3_aa: CASSFVPKTSAGTDTQYF
j_call: TRBJ2-1; d_call: TRBD1; v_call: TRBV27; cdr3_aa: CASSWTGSSYNEQFF
j_call: TRBJ2-2; d_call: TRBD1; v_call: TRBV7-9; cdr3_aa: CASSQVLDRGTGELFF
j_call: TRBJ1-5; d_call: NA; v_call: TRBV20-1; cdr3_aa: CSASRYSSNQPQHF
j_call: TRBJ1-5; d_call: TRBD1; v_call: TRBV24-1; cdr3_aa: CATGTGGGQPQHF
j_call: TRBJ1-5; d_call: NA; v_call: TRBV20-1; cdr3_aa: CSARRRRFNQPQHF
j_call: TRBJ1-3; d_call: NA; v_call: TRBV12-5; cdr3_aa: CASREVPRNTIYF
j_call: TRBJ2-7; d_call: NA; v_call: TRBV27; cdr3_aa: CASRRGGTEGHEQYF
j_call: TRBJ1-1; d_call: NA; v_call: TRBV5-1; cdr3_aa: CASRGESTEAFF
j_call: TRBJ2-3; d_call: NA; v_call: TRBV5-4; cdr3_aa: CASSPLISVYTDTQYF
j_call: TRBJ2-2; d_call: NA; v_call: TRBV7-6; cdr3_aa: CASSSLVEKNTGELFF
j_call: TRBJ1-1; d_call: TRBD1; v_call: TRBV27; cdr3_aa: CASSLTDWDRAEAFF
j_call: TRBJ2-3; d_call: NA; v_call: TRBV6-2/TRBV6-3; cdr3_aa: CASSPSFRGPPEGATQYF
j_call: TRBJ2-1; d_call: TRBD2; v_call: TRBV14; cdr3_aa: CASRLRIGLAGDNEQFF
j_call: TRBJ2-1; d_call: TRBD2; v_call: TRBV7-2; cdr3_aa: CASSLMRLAGNEQFF
j_call: TRBJ2-7; d_call: TRBD1; v_call: TRBV20-1; cdr3_aa: CSAGVGQGGPYEQYF
j_call: TRBJ2-1; d_call: TRBD2; v_call: TRBV7-2; cdr3_aa: CASSLTPPTSGPYNEQFF
j_call: TRBJ2-7; d_call: TRBD1; v_call: TRBV12-3/TRBV12-4; cdr3_aa: CASSLDGTGRFHEQYF
j_call: TRBJ2-7; d_call: TRBD2; v_call: TRBV7-9; cdr3_aa: CASSHTSGEPYEQYF
j_call: TRBJ1-2; d_call: TRBD1; v_call: TRBV18; cdr3_aa: CASSPQGADGYTF
j_call: TRBJ1-4; d_call: NA; v_call: TRBV12-3/TRBV12-4; cdr3_aa: CASTRDPPGKLFF
j_call: TRBJ1-2; d_call: NA; v_call: TRBV20-1; cdr3_aa: CSASFLVPGRDGYTF
j_call: TRBJ2-3; d_call: TRBD2; v_call: TRBV12-5; cdr3_aa: CASREGLTDTQYF
j_call: TRBJ2-3; d_call: NA; v_call: TRBV2; cdr3_aa: CASSRTGAVTDTQYF
j_call: TRBJ2-2; d_call: NA; v_call: TRBV10-2; cdr3_aa: CASRPAGLAGAYISGELFF
j_call: TRBJ1-2; d_call: TRBD1; v_call: TRBV5-1; cdr3_aa: CASSLALKGAIDGYTF
j_call: TRBJ2-1; d_call: TRBD1; v_call: TRBV29-1; cdr3_aa: CSVIGTGGMDEQFF
j_call: TRBJ2-7; d_call: NA; v_call: TRBV7-3; cdr3_aa: CASSVYSGSDEQYF
j_call: TRBJ2-5; d_call: NA; v_call: TRBV3-1; cdr3_aa: CATRPGRQETQYF
j_call: TRBJ2-3; d_call: TRBD2; v_call: TRBV27; cdr3_aa: CASSKTSTITDTQYF
j_call: TRBJ2-2; d_call: NA; v_call: TRBV6-5; cdr3_aa: CASSYSAKTGELFF
j_call: TRBJ1-4; d_call: NA; v_call: TRBV2; cdr3_aa: CASGVGTSALNEKLFF
j_call: TRBJ2-3; d_call: NA; v_call: TRBV29-1; cdr3_aa: CSLSLPTDTQYF
j_call: TRBJ1-2; d_call: NA; v_call: TRBV20-1; cdr3_aa: CSARGDNYGYTF
j_call: TRBJ2-7; d_call: NA; v_call: TRBV18; cdr3_aa: CASSPLRDYEQYF
j_call: TRBJ2-5; d_call: NA; v_call: TRBV5-1; cdr3_aa: CASSPRVSGISETQYF
j_call: TRBJ2-7; d_call: TRBD1; v_call: TRBV7-9; cdr3_aa: CASRRTGNQDEQYF
j_call: TRBJ1-1; d_call: NA; v_call: TRBV6-5; cdr3_aa: CASQTGRVTEAFF
j_call: TRBJ2-1; d_call: NA; v_call: TRBV5-1; cdr3_aa: CASRGDKINEEQFF
j_call: TRBJ1-3; d_call: NA; v_call: TRBV28; cdr3_aa: CASSQGQLSGNTIYF
j_call: TRBJ1-5; d_call: NA; v_call: TRBV7-6; cdr3_aa: CASSQQPTVINQPQHF